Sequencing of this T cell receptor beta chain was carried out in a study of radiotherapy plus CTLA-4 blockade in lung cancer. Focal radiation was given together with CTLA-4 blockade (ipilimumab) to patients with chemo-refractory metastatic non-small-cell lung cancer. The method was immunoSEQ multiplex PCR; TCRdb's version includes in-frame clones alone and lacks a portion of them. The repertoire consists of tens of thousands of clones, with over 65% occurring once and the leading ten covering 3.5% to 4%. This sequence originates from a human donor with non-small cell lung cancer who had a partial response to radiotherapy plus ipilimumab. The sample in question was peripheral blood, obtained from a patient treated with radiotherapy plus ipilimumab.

The CDR3 DNA reads as TGCGCCAGCAGCTTATCCGGGACAGTAAATGAAAAACTGTTTTTT. Amino acids: CASSLSGTVNEKLFF. The chain carries TRBV5-1 and TRBJ1-4; 7 positions match TRBD1. Germline CDR1 SGHRS, CDR2 YFSETQ. J was trimmed by 5 bases and V by 2 bases; bases with no gene match: 6. CDR3 length: 15 amino acids. Full variable domain (rest looked up from reference TRBV5-1 and TRBJ1-4): KAGVTQTPRYLIKTRGQQVTLSCSPISGHRSVSWYQQTPGQGLQFLFEYFSETQRNKGNFPGRFSGRQFSNSRSEMNVSTLELGDSALYLCASSLSGTVNEKLFFGSGTQLSVL.